This TCR beta chain was captured in a study of blood T cell repertoires in COVID-19. In the study overall: Italy, Spain and the United States were the sources of the convalescent and acute COVID-19 samples. PBMCs, B-cell-depleted T cells, or T cells were the source of the cDNA or gDNA that made up the material.

Original handling: Reference gene primers were amplified, and this amplification served to estimate nucleated cell counts. Assay: immunoSEQ multiplex PCR; the TCRdb copy retains only in-frame clones and omits some. The V and J calls and clone size were taken over from that table, and D and trimming were inferred from the DNA. The table shows 250,000 or so clones, with around 90% occurring only once. This clone occurred once. The sequenced sample was peripheral blood. This TCR was sampled from a woman aged 25-40 years with acute or convalescent COVID-19.

The CDR3 bases are TGTGCCAGCAGCTTAGGTAGCGGGAGTCGAACCGGGGAGCTGTTTTTT. Protein: CASSLGSGSRTGELFF. The chain couples TRBV7-9 to TRBJ2-2, with TRBD2 matching over 9 bases. This CDR3 has 16 amino acids. V trimming: 1 base; J trimming: 5 bases; junction bases outside the gene matches: 5. Per the germline V gene, CDR1 is SEHNR and CDR2 is FQNEAQ (reference sequence).